This T cell receptor beta chain emerged from a study of cytomegalovirus exposure and HLA in healthy donors. This clone was observed a single time. Its antigen is unidentified. Findings of the study overall: Data from an earlier analysis indicated that most TCR beta V segments were productive either about 90% or about 30% of the time. Many donors shared some public TCRs, even though most TCR sequences were rare.

Use of 60 Vbeta and 13 Jbeta primers characterized the PCR. The data were produced by immunoSEQ multiplex PCR, yet TCRdb's version contains in-frame clones alone and is incomplete. The data contain some 170,000 clones, about four fifths of them singletons. The CDR3 consists of 14 residues. After removal of 2 bases from V and 8 bases from J, the junction contained 5 bases not matched to a gene. Germline values: CDR1 KGHSH, CDR2 LQKENI. The TCR originated in a young man in good health and CMV-seronegative. The source material was PBMCs. The chain carries TRBV18 and TRBJ2-1; TRBD1 matches 8 bases. The CDR3 reads CASSPRDRRHEQFF. Here the CDR3 DNA reads TGTGCCAGCTCACCAAGGGACAGGAGGCATGAGCAGTTCTTC. The variable domain in full, with the rest retrieved from reference TRBV18 and TRBJ2-1, is NAGVMQNPRHLVRRRGQEARLRCSPMKGHSHVYWYRQLPEEGLKFMVYLQKENIIDESGMPKERFSAEFPKEGPSILRIQQVVRGDSAAYFCASSPRDRRHEQFFGPGTRLTVL.